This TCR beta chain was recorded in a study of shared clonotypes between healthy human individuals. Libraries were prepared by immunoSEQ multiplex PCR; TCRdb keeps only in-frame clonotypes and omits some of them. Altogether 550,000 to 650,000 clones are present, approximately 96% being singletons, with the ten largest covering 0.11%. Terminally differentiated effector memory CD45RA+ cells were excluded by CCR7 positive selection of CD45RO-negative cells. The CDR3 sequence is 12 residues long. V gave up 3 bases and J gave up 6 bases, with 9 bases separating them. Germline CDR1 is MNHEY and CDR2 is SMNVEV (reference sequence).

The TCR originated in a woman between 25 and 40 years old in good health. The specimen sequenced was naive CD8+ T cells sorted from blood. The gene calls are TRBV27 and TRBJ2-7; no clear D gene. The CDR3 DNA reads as TGTGCCAGCAGTTTTAAACACCGCGAGCAGTACTTC. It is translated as CASSFKHREQYF.